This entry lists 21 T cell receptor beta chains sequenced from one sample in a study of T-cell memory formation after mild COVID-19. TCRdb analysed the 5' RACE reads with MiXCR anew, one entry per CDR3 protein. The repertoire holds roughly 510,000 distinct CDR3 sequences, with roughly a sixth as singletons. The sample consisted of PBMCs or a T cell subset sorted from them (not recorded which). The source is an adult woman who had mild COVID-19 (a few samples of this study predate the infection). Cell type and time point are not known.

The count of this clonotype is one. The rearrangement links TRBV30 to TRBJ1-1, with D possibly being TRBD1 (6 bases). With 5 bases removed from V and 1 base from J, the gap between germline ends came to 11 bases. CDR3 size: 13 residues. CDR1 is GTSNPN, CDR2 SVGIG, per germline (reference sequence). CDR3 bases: TGTGCCTGGTCCGAGACAGGGAACACTGAAGCTTTCTTT. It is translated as CAWSETGNTEAFF.

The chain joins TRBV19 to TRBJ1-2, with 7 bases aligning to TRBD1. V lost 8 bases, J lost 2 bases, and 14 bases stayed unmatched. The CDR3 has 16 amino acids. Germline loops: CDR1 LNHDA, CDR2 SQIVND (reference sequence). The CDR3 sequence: CASLAPRDRGNYGYTF. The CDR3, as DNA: TGTGCCAGTCTCGCGCCCCGGGACAGAGGCAACTATGGCTACACCTTC.

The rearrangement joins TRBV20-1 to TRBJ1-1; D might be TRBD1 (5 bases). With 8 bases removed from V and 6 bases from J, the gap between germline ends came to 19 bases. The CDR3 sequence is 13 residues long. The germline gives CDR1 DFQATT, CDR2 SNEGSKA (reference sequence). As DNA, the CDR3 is TGCAGTCCCAAGATGGGAGGGGTGGCTGAAGCTTTCTTT. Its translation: CSPKMGGVAEAFF.

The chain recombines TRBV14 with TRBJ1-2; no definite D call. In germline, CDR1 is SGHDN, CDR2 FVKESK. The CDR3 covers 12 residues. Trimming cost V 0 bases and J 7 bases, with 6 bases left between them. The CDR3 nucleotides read TGTGCCAGCAGCCAAGATAGAAGTGGCTACACCTTC. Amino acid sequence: CASSQDRSGYTF.

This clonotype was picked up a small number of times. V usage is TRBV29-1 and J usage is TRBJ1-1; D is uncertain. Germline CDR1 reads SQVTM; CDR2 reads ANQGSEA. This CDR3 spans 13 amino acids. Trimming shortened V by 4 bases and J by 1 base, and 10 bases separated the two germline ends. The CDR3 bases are TGCAGCGTTGTTTCCAGGACGAACACTGAAGCTTTCTTT. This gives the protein CSVVSRTNTEAFF.

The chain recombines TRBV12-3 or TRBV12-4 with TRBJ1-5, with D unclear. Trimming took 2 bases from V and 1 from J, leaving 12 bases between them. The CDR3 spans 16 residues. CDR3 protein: CASSLCRNESNQPQHF. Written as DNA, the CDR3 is TGTGCCAGCAGTTTATGTCGGAATGAGAGCAATCAGCCCCAGCATTTT.

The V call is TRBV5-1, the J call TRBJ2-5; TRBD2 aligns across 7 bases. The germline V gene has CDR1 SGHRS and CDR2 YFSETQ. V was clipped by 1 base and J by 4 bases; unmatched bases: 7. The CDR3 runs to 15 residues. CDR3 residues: CASSLSGERLETQYF. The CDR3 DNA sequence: TGCGCCAGCAGCTTGAGCGGGGAAAGGTTAGAGACCCAGTACTTC. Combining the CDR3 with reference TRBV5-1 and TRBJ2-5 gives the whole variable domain KAGVTQTPRYLIKTRGQQVTLSCSPISGHRSVSWYQQTPGQGLQFLFEYFSETQRNKGNFPGRFSGRQFSNSRSEMNVSTLELGDSALYLCASSLSGERLETQYFGPGTRLLVL.

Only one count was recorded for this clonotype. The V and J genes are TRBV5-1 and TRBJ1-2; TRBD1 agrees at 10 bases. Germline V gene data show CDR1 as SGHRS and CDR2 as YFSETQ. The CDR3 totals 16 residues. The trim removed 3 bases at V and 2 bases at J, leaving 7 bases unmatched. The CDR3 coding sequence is TGCGCCAGCAGCTGGGGGACAGGGGTTTCCAACTATGGCTACACCTTC. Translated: CASSWGTGVSNYGYTF. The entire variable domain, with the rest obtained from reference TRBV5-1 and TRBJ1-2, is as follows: KAGVTQTPRYLIKTRGQQVTLSCSPISGHRSVSWYQQTPGQGLQFLFEYFSETQRNKGNFPGRFSGRQFSNSRSEMNVSTLELGDSALYLCASSWGTGVSNYGYTFGSGTRLTVV.

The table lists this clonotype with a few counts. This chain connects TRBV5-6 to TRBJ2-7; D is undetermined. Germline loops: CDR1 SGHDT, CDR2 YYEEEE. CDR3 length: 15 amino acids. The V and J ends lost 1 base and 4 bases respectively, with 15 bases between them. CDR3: CASSLQRYGEYEQYF. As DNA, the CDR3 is TGTGCCAGCAGCTTGCAAAGGTACGGCGAGTACGAGCAGTACTTC.

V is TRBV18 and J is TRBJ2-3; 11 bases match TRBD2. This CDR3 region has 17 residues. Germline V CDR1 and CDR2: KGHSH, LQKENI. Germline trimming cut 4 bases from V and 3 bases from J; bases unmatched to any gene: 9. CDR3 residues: CASSLWTSGPVTDTQYF. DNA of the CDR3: TGTGCCAGCTCACTATGGACTAGCGGGCCCGTTACAGATACGCAGTATTTT.

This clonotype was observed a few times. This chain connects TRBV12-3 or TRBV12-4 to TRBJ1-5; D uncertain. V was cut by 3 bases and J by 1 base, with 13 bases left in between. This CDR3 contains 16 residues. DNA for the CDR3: TGTGCCAGCAGTTTTGGTAGTGGATGGAGCAATCAGCCCCAGCATTTT. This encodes CASSFGSGWSNQPQHF.

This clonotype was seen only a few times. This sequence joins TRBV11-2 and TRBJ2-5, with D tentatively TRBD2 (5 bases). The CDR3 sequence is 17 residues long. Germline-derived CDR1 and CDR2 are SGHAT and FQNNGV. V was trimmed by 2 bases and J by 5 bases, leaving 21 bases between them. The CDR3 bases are TGTGCCAGCAGCTTAACGGCCGGGGTCTGGGATGGGGAGACCCAGTACTTC. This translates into CASSLTAGVWDGETQYF. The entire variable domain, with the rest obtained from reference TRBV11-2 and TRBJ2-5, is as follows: EAGVAQSPRYKIIEKRQSVAFWCNPISGHATLYWYQQILGQGPKLLIQFQNNGVVDDSQLPKDRFSAERLKGVDSTLKIQPAKLEDSAVYLCASSLTAGVWDGETQYFGPGTRLLVL.

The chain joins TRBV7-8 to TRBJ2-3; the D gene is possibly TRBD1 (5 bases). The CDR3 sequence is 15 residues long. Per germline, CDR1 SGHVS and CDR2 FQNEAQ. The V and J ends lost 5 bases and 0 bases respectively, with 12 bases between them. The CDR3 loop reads CASSPPDRSTDTQYF. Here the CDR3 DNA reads TGTGCCAGCAGCCCACCCGACAGAAGCACAGATACGCAGTATTTT.

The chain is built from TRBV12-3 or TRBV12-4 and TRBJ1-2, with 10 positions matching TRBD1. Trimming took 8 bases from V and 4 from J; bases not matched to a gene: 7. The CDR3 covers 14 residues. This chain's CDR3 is CASGGQGLVYGYTF. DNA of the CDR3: TGTGCCAGCGGGGGACAGGGGTTAGTCTATGGCTACACCTTC.

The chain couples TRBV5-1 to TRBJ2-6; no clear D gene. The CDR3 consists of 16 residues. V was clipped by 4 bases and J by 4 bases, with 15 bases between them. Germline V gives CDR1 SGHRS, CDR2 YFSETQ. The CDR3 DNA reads TGCGCCAGCAGCCCCTCCCCAGCCACCGGGGCCAACGTCCTGACTTTC. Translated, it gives CASSPSPATGANVLTF.

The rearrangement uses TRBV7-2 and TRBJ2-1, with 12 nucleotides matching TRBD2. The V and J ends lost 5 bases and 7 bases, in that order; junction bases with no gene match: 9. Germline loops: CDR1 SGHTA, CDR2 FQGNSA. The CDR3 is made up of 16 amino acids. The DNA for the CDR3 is TGTGCCAGCAGCCCACGGACTAGCGGGATAGGGAATGAGCAGTTCTTC. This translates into CASSPRTSGIGNEQFF.

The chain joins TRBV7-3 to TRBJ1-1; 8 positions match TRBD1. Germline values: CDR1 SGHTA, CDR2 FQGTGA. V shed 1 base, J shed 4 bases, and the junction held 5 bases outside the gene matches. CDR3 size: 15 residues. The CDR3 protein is CASSLSFQGATEAFF. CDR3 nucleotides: TGTGCCAGCAGCTTAAGTTTCCAGGGGGCCACTGAAGCTTTCTTT.

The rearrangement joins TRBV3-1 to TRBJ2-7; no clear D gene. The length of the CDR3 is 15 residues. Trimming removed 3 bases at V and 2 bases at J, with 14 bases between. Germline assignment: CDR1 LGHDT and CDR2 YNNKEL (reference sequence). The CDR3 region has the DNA TGTGCCAGCAGCCATTCCGACCGGGCCCCCTACGAGCAGTACTTC. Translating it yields CASSHSDRAPYEQYF.

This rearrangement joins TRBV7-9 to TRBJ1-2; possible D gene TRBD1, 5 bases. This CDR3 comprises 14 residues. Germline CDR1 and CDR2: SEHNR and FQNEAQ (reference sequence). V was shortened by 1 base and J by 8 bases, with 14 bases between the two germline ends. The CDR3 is CASSLVAGKDGYTF. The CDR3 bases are TGTGCCAGCAGCTTAGTTGCAGGGAAAGACGGCTACACCTTC.

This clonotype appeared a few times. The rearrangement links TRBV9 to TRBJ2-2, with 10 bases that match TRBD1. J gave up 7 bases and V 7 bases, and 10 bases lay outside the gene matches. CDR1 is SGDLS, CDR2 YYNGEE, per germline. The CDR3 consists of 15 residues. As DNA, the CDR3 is TGTGCCAGCGGGGAGTTGGACAGGGGGTTCGGGGAGCTGTTTTTT. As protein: CASGELDRGFGELFF.

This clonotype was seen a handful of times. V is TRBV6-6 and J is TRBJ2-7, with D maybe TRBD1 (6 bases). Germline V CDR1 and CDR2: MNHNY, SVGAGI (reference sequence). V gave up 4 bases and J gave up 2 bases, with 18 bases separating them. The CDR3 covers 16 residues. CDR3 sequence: CASSLTGMKYPYEQYF. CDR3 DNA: TGTGCCAGCAGTTTAACAGGGATGAAATATCCCTACGAGCAGTACTTC.